The 12 T cell receptor beta chains below were found in one sample sequenced in a study of identical twins. TCRdb fed the 5' RACE reads into MiXCR, producing one record per CDR3 protein. This table has some 590,000 distinct CDR3 sequences, more than 9% appearing once. The same data also contributed to another study, on yellow fever vaccine responses in identical twins.

Sample: PBMCs. These receptors originate from a young woman in good health.

This clonotype was seen more than once but under ten times. This chain connects TRBV30 to TRBJ2-1; 7 bases fit TRBD1. Trimming took 1 base from V and 8 from J; bases not matched to a gene: 2. Looked up from germline, CDR1 is GTSNPN and CDR2 is SVGIG (reference sequence). The CDR3 contains 12 residues. CDR3 sequence reads: CAWSDRGDEQFF. The CDR3 bases are TGTGCCTGGAGTGACAGGGGCGATGAGCAGTTCTTC.

The table lists this clonotype with many counts. The chain links TRBV7-9 to TRBJ1-5; possibly TRBD1 for D (6 bases). The V gene lost 0 bases and the J gene lost 5 bases, with 20 bases spanning the gap. Germline V gene sequence: CDR1 SEHNR, CDR2 FQNEAQ (reference sequence). The CDR3 length is 18 residues. This chain's CDR3 is CASSLAQGQGFPDQPQHF. The CDR3 DNA reads TGTGCCAGCAGCTTAGCTCAGGGCCAGGGGTTCCCCGATCAGCCCCAGCATTTT.

This clonotype was counted ten times or more. This chain links TRBV12-3 or TRBV12-4 with TRBJ1-1; D ambiguous. V was pared by 6 bases and J by 1 base, with 6 bases between. The CDR3 extends over 12 amino acids. For the CDR3, the DNA is TGTGCCAGCAGGCGGAGGAACACTGAAGCTTTCTTT. This translates into CASRRRNTEAFF.

V usage is TRBV18 and J usage is TRBJ2-7; 7 bases are shared with TRBD1. The CDR3 totals 12 residues. The germline CDR1 and CDR2 sequences are KGHSH and LQKENI. Trimming removed 3 bases from V and 7 bases from J; junction bases left unmatched: 3. CDR3 amino acids: CASSPSQGEQYF. The CDR3 DNA reads TGTGCCAGCTCACCCTCACAGGGGGAGCAGTACTTC.

This chain uses TRBV6-5 with TRBJ2-3, with a possible D match to TRBD2 (5 bases). CDR3 length equals 15 residues. V lost 4 bases and J lost 3, with 14 bases in between. Germline V gene lookup returns CDR1 MNHEY and CDR2 SVGAGI. CDR3 region: CASSSPLGETDTQYF. The CDR3 DNA reads as TGTGCCAGCAGTTCCCCGCTCGGGGAAACAGATACGCAGTATTTT.

There are many counts of this clonotype. J is TRBJ2-1 and V is TRBV10-2; the match to TRBD1 covers 8 bases. The CDR3 loop spans 15 amino acids. Germline CDR1 is WSHSY and CDR2 is SAAADI. J lost 6 bases, V lost 6 bases, and 10 bases had no gene match. The CDR3 nucleotides are TGCGCCAGCAGGGAACAGGGGGTCGGGGCCAATGAGCAGTTCTTC. This gives the protein CASREQGVGANEQFF.

This clonotype was observed a handful of times. The V gene is TRBV20-1, the J gene TRBJ2-7; D gene uncertain. The V and J ends lost 0 bases and 5 bases respectively, with 14 bases between them. The CDR3 covers 14 residues. Germline lookup yields CDR1 DFQATT and CDR2 SNEGSKA (reference sequence). CDR3 DNA sequence: TGCAGTGCTAGAGATCTTATGAACGTCGACGAGCAGTACTTC. Protein product: CSARDLMNVDEQYF.

This clonotype was detected a few times. J is TRBJ2-2 and V is TRBV5-6; D is undetermined. Germline assignment: CDR1 SGHDT and CDR2 YYEEEE. CDR3 length: 13 amino acids. Trimming removed 6 bases at V and 2 bases at J, with 8 bases between. The CDR3 sequence is CASTQRNTGELFF. In nucleotides, the CDR3 is TGTGCCAGCACCCAGCGAAACACCGGGGAGCTGTTTTTT.

This clonotype was observed a few times. The J gene is TRBJ2-6, the V gene TRBV15; D is undetermined. Germline V gene lookup returns CDR1 LNHNV and CDR2 YYDKDF (reference sequence). This CDR3 contains 15 residues. V lost 0 bases to trimming and J lost 0 bases, with 3 bases between them. The DNA for the CDR3 is TGTGCCACCAGCAGAGAGAGCTCTGGGGCCAACGTCCTGACTTTC. Translating it yields CATSRESSGANVLTF. Drawing the rest from reference TRBV15 and TRBJ2-6, the complete variable domain is DAMVIQNPRYQVTQFGKPVTLSCSQTLNHNVMYWYQQKSSQAPKLLFHYYDKDFNNEADTPDNFQSRRPNTSFCFLDIRSPGLGDTAMYLCATSRESSGANVLTFGAGSRLTVL.

This clonotype was counted at least ten times. The chain has TRBV9 and TRBJ1-1, with D hard to call. The germline CDR1 and CDR2 sequences are SGDLS and YYNGEE. This CDR3 spans 15 amino acids. Between the trimmed V and J ends, which lost 4 bases and 5 bases, there was a span of 18 bases. CDR3: CASSPRGGLLTEAFF. CDR3 DNA sequence: TGTGCCAGCAGCCCTCGTGGAGGGTTGTTGACTGAAGCTTTCTTT.

This chain connects TRBV4-3 to TRBJ2-7; TRBD2 agrees at 13 bases. V was pared by 3 bases and J by 6 bases, with 17 bases of the junction left unmatched. The CDR3 spans 19 residues. Per germline, CDR1 LGHNA and CDR2 YSLEER. The CDR3 is CASSHHGTSGNPCPGEQYF. The DNA of the CDR3 is TGCGCCAGCAGCCACCACGGGACTAGCGGGAATCCCTGCCCCGGCGAGCAGTACTTC.

This sequence joins TRBV7-9 and TRBJ1-2, with D possibly TRBD1 on 6 matching bases. Per the germline V gene, CDR1 is SEHNR and CDR2 is FQNEAQ (reference sequence). The CDR3 is 13 residues long. Trimming took 5 bases from V and 8 from J, leaving 15 bases between them. The CDR3 region is CASSPRDIEGYTF. In DNA form, the CDR3 reads TGTGCCAGCAGCCCGAGGGACATTGAGGGCTACACCTTC.